The 9 T cell receptor beta chains reported below all come from one sample, sequenced in a study of cytomegalovirus exposure and HLA in healthy donors. The PCR used 60 Vbeta and 13 Jbeta primers. Produced via immunoSEQ multiplex PCR; TCRdb's table is partial and in-frame only. Seen here are around 150,000 clones, less than 90% observed once, and the top ten hold under 2.5%. The sequenced material came from PBMCs. These receptors came from a woman aged 18-30 years in good health and CMV-seronegative.

The chain uses TRBV6-1 and TRBJ2-5; D is undetermined. CDR3 size: 13 residues. With 4 bases removed from V and 1 base from J, the gap between germline ends came to 7 bases. Germline V CDR1 and CDR2: MNHNS, SASEGT. The CDR3 reads CASSVSIQETQYF. DNA of the CDR3: TGTGCCAGCAGTGTGTCTATCCAAGAGACCCAGTACTTC.

The V gene is TRBV6-1, the J gene TRBJ1-6; 8 positions agree with TRBD1. The CDR3 totals 14 residues. The germline V gene has CDR1 MNHNS and CDR2 SASEGT. V shed 5 bases and J 8 bases; nucleotides not matched to a gene: 5. The CDR3, as DNA: TGTGCCAGCAGTAGGGACAGGAGAGATTCACCCCTCCACTTT. Translated: CASSRDRRDSPLHF.

The CDR3 DNA sequence: TGTGCCAGCGGGGGCTATGGAGCGGGAGACGCAGATACGCAGTATTTT. This gives the protein CASGGYGAGDADTQYF. The chain employs TRBV28 and TRBJ2-3; 8 bases are shared with TRBD2. The CDR3 spans 16 residues. CDR1 and CDR2 from the germline V gene are MDHEN and SYDVKM. J gave up 4 bases and V 8 bases, and 14 bases lay outside the gene matches.

This chain links TRBV2 with TRBJ2-7, with 10 bases fitting TRBD2. From germline, CDR1 is SNHLY and CDR2 FYNNEI. The CDR3 is 14 amino acids. V shed 6 bases, J shed 6 bases, and the junction held 8 bases outside the gene matches. CDR3 DNA: TGTGCCAGCAGAGAGAGCGGGGGGGCCGGCGAGCAGTACTTC. Protein sequence: CASRESGGAGEQYF.

The CDR3 region is CASSYTSGGAVAGELFF. CDR3 in DNA: TGTGCCAGCAGCTATACTAGCGGGGGGGCAGTCGCCGGGGAGCTGTTTTTT. The genes are TRBV4-2 and TRBJ2-2, with 13 bases aligning to TRBD2. V shed 5 bases, J shed 6 bases, and the junction held 9 bases outside the gene matches. This CDR3 spans 17 amino acids. The germline CDR1 and CDR2 sequences are LGHNA and YNFKEQ.

The chain couples TRBV5-1 to TRBJ1-2; D ambiguous. CDR1 and CDR2 (germline): SGHRS, YFSETQ. The CDR3 sequence is 14 residues long. V dropped 3 bases and J dropped 1 base, with 10 bases sitting between them. CDR3 sequence: CASSSDGLNYGYTF. CDR3 DNA sequence: TGCGCCAGCAGCTCAGATGGGCTTAACTATGGCTACACCTTC. The full variable domain, its missing parts supplied by reference TRBV5-1 and TRBJ1-2, is KAGVTQTPRYLIKTRGQQVTLSCSPISGHRSVSWYQQTPGQGLQFLFEYFSETQRNKGNFPGRFSGRQFSNSRSEMNVSTLELGDSALYLCASSSDGLNYGYTFGSGTRLTVV.

The chain couples TRBV19 to TRBJ1-4; D gene ambiguous. CDR1 and CDR2 (germline): LNHDA, SQIVND (reference sequence). The CDR3 consists of 17 residues. The V end lost 6 bases, the J end lost 4 bases, and 21 bases lay between the germline ends. This CDR3 reads CASRSSQSRPINEKLFF. In DNA form, the CDR3 reads TGTGCCAGTAGATCATCACAGTCAAGGCCAATTAATGAAAAACTGTTTTTT.

This chain links TRBV6-4 with TRBJ1-6; 9 nucleotides line up with TRBD1. Germline assignment: CDR1 MRHNA and CDR2 SNTAGT. This CDR3 region has 15 residues. J was trimmed by 7 bases and V by 6 bases; bases with no gene match: 7. Here the CDR3 DNA reads TGTGCCAGCAGCGCACAGGGGGCCGGGAATTCACCCCTCCACTTT. Translated: CASSAQGAGNSPLHF.

The chain combines TRBV7-9 with TRBJ1-1; D might be TRBD1 (5 bases). The CDR3 runs 14 residues. Germline V gene sequence: CDR1 SEHNR, CDR2 FQNEAQ (reference sequence). Trimming pared 6 bases from V and 5 bases from J, leaving 16 bases between. The DNA for the CDR3 is TGTGCCAGCAGTCCAGTGGCAGGGTGGACTGAAGCTTTCTTT. Its translation is CASSPVAGWTEAFF.